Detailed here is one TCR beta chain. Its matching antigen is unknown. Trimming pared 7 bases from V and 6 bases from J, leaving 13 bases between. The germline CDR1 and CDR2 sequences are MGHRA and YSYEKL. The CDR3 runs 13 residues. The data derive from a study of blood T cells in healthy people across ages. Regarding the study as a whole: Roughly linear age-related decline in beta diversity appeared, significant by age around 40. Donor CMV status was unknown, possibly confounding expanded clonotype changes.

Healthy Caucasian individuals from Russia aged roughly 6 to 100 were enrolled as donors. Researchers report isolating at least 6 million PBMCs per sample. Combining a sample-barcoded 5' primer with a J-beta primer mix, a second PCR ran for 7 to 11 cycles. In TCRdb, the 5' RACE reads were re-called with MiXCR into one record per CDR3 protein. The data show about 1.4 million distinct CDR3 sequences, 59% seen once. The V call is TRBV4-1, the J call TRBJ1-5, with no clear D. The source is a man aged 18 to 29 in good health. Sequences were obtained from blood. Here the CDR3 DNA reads TGCGCCAGCACCCAGGCACACGGTCAGCCCCAGCATTTT. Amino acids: CASTQAHGQPQHF.